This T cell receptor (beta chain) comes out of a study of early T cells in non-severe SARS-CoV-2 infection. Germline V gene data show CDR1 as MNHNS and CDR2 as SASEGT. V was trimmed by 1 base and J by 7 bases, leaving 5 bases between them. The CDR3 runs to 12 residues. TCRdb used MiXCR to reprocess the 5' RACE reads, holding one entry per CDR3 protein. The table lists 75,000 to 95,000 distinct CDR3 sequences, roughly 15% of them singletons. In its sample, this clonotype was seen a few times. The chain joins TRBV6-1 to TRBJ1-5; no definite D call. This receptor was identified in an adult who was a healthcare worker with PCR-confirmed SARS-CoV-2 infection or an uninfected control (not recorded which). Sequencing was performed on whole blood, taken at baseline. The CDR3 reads CASSEVGQPQHF. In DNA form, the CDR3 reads TGTGCCAGCAGTGAAGTGGGGCAGCCCCAGCATTTT.